Below are 19 T cell receptor beta chains sequenced from a single sample in a study of T cells expressing NK-cell markers (dated by TCRdb to about 2020). Preparation of the library involved 5' RACE. The reads were generated on an Illumina HiSeq 2000. Reads reprocessed by TCRdb are summarized as one entry per CDR3 protein sequence, and DNA is absent. This sample's table carries approximately 440,000 distinct CDR3 sequences. The ten largest make up roughly 1.4% of the sample. Sequenced: blood T cells: a sorted CD56 or NKG2C T cell subset, CD4+ or CD8+ T cells, or bulk PBMC T cells (not recorded which). All receptors derive from a woman aged 45-65 years in good health. Donor details come from another sample of the same person, matched by shared clones.

CDR3 sequence: CASSQVQGRYNSPLHF. The rearrangement links TRBV14 to TRBJ1-6; TCRdb reports TRBD1, a call that lacks DNA to check it against. The CDR3 length is 16 residues. CDR1 and CDR2 from the germline V gene are SGHDN and FVKESK.

The chain joins TRBV5-1 to TRBJ2-3; TCRdb gives TRBD2 as the D gene, but with no DNA this cannot be confirmed. The CDR3 is 17 amino acids. CDR1 and CDR2 from the germline V gene are SGHRS and YFSETQ. The CDR3 loop is CASSLERLAGGPNTQYF.

This rearrangement joins TRBV9 to TRBJ2-2. CDR1 is SGDLS and CDR2 is YYNGEE in the germline V gene. The length of the CDR3 is 12 residues. The CDR3 here is CASSSLTGELFF.

V usage is TRBV7-3 and J usage is TRBJ2-3; the D gene TCRdb calls, TRBD1, cannot be checked with no DNA. The CDR3 is 13 residues long. The V gene's germline CDR1 is SGHTA and CDR2 FQGTGA. The CDR3 reads CASSPPHTDTQYF.

CDR3 region: CATSEPGQGTYNEQFF. This chain links TRBV24-1 with TRBJ2-1; the D call from TCRdb, TRBD1, cannot be confirmed without DNA. Germline CDR1 and CDR2: KGHDR and SFDVKD. This CDR3 contains 16 residues.

The V and J genes are TRBV24-1 and TRBJ2-1; with no DNA, the TCRdb D assignment of TRBD1 cannot be verified. The CDR3 runs 15 residues. Germline CDR1 reads KGHDR; CDR2 reads SFDVKD. The CDR3 region is CATSDFEPGKNEQFF.

The chain uses TRBV6-2 or TRBV6-3 and TRBJ1-2. CDR3 length: 15 residues. Germline V gene lookup returns CDR1 MNHEY and CDR2 SVGEGT. The CDR3 here is CASSPGRARNYGYTF.

The V gene is TRBV6-5, the J gene TRBJ2-5. Per the germline V gene, CDR1 is MNHEY and CDR2 is SVGAGI. The CDR3 has 12 amino acids. Here the CDR3 reads CASNDLQETQYF.

The J gene is TRBJ2-1, the V gene TRBV27; TCRdb outputs TRBD2, but without DNA this stays unchecked. Looked up from germline, CDR1 is MNHEY and CDR2 is SMNVEV (reference sequence). This CDR3 has 17 residues. The CDR3 region is CASSWGGFGLAGAEQFF.

V and J are TRBV6-5 and TRBJ2-2; TCRdb reports TRBD2, a call that lacks DNA to check it against. This CDR3 spans 14 amino acids. Germline CDR1 and CDR2: MNHEY and SVGAGI. The CDR3 loop is CASRRGGSTGELFF.

The genes are TRBV11-3 and TRBJ2-5; the D call from TCRdb, TRBD1, cannot be confirmed without DNA. This CDR3 is 16 amino acids long. Germline assignment: CDR1 SGHNT and CDR2 YENEEA. The CDR3 region is CASSFTRDSTQETQYF.

The chain links TRBV10-1 to TRBJ1-1; checking the TCRdb D call of TRBD1 is not possible without DNA. There are 12 residues in the CDR3. The germline V gene has CDR1 WNHNN and CDR2 SYGVQD (reference sequence). CDR3 sequence reads: CASSVGTTEAFF.

CDR3: CATSDSWGPISGELFF. This chain joins TRBV24-1 and TRBJ2-2; without DNA, the TCRdb call of TRBD1 cannot be checked. Germline CDR1 is KGHDR and CDR2 is SFDVKD. This CDR3 has 16 amino acids.

The rearrangement links TRBV6-1 to TRBJ2-5; TCRdb picks TRBD2, but there is no DNA to check that call. CDR1 is MNHNS, CDR2 SASEGT, per germline. The CDR3 sequence is 15 residues long. CDR3: CASSESRGRLETQYF.

This chain uses TRBV19 with TRBJ1-5; TCRdb proposes TRBD1, but this gene call is untestable without DNA. Per the germline V gene, CDR1 is LNHDA and CDR2 is SQIVND (reference sequence). CDR3 size: 14 residues. The CDR3 protein is CASSPLTGKQPQHF.

The chain carries TRBV5-1 and TRBJ2-1. CDR3 size: 14 residues. CDR1 is SGHRS, CDR2 YFSETQ, per germline. CDR3 amino acids: CASSLGQPYNEQFF.

The chain carries TRBV7-9 and TRBJ1-2; the D call of TRBD1 rests on TCRdb alone, since no DNA is present to check it. This CDR3 spans 16 amino acids. Germline CDR1 is SEHNR and CDR2 is FQNEAQ (reference sequence). CDR3 amino acids: CASSLTQGALGYGYTF.

V gene TRBV5-1 combines with J gene TRBJ1-2; TCRdb lists TRBD1, though no DNA is available to test this call. This CDR3 spans 14 amino acids. The V gene's germline CDR1 is SGHRS and CDR2 YFSETQ. Here the CDR3 reads CASYRDPGQGGYTF.

The rearrangement uses TRBV18 and TRBJ2-5; TCRdb's D gene call, TRBD1, goes unchecked for lack of DNA. Germline V gene lookup returns CDR1 KGHSH and CDR2 LQKENI. The CDR3 is 14 amino acids. The CDR3 loop is CASSPRRGRETQYF.